The sequence of this T cell receptor (beta chain) was determined in a study of T-cell reconstitution after alpha-beta-depleted transplantation in children. Researchers prepared the TCRbeta library using unique molecular identifiers, the study reports. TCRdb reprocessed the PCR reads with MiXCR, giving one entry per CDR3 protein. The sample has 70,000 to 100,000 distinct CDR3 sequences; less than 15% are singletons. In its sample, this clonotype was seen many times. The junction had 3 bases not matched to a gene; V was cut back by 4 bases and J by 8 bases. Germline V lookup: CDR1 SGHTA, CDR2 FQGNSA. The CDR3 sequence is 12 residues long.

This TCR derives from a human donor who donated a stem cell graft to a child with inherited bone marrow failure. The starting material was PBMCs from the stem cell graft donor, obtained from the stem cell graft. This chain links TRBV7-2 with TRBJ1-1; 8 nucleotides match TRBD1. The CDR3 nucleotides read TGTGCCAGCAGCTCCAGGGACAGGGAAGCTTTCTTT. This codes for CASSSRDREAFF.